The 9 T cell receptor beta chains below come from one sample, sequenced in a study of T cell changes during pregnancy in multiple sclerosis. Some clones are missing from TCRdb's copy, which holds only in-frame ones; the method was immunoSEQ multiplex PCR. The sample consists of 65,000 to 95,000 clones, 90% to 95% of them appearing once. The sequencing used peripheral blood, collected in the second trimester of pregnancy. The receptors were gathered from a female donor in good health, enrolled as a control in a pregnancy study.

The rearrangement joins TRBV7-9 to TRBJ1-1; D is possibly TRBD1 (5 bases). The ends were cut back, 5 bases at V and 0 bases at J, with 7 bases in the middle. Germline CDR1 is SEHNR and CDR2 is FQNEAQ (reference sequence). The CDR3 covers 13 residues. CDR3 sequence (DNA): TGTGCCAGCAGCGTGACAGTGAACACTGAAGCTTTCTTT. Its protein product is CASSVTVNTEAFF.

The chain joins TRBV7-2 to TRBJ2-1; 9 positions agree with TRBD2. V was pared by 5 bases and J by 14 bases, with 10 bases of the junction left unmatched. Germline V lookup: CDR1 SGHTA, CDR2 FQGNSA. This CDR3 is built from 13 residues. CDR3 nucleotides: TGTGCCAGCAGCCCCTCACCTAGCGGGAATAAGTTCTTC. This gives the protein CASSPSPSGNKFF. Looking up the rest from reference TRBV7-2 and TRBJ2-1 gives the full variable domain: GAGVSQSPSNKVTEKGKDVELRCDPISGHTALYWYRQSLGQGLEFLIYFQGNSAPDKSGLPSDRFSAERTGGSVSTLTIQRTQQEDSAVYLCASSPSPSGNKFFGPGTRLTVL.

This clone was picked up one time. This chain uses TRBV27 with TRBJ1-2, with 9 positions matching TRBD1. With V trimmed by 0 bases and J by 3 bases, 2 bases remained unmatched. This CDR3 has 15 amino acids. The germline CDR1 and CDR2 sequences are MNHEY and SMNVEV (reference sequence). DNA of the CDR3: TGTGCCAGCAGTTTATCGGACAGGGGAGACTATGGCTACACCTTC. This codes for CASSLSDRGDYGYTF.

The J gene is TRBJ2-7, the V gene TRBV29-1, with a weak D call TRBD1 (6 bases). Trimming shortened V by 6 bases and J by 0 bases, and 15 bases separated the two germline ends. The CDR3 extends over 14 amino acids. The germline gives CDR1 SQVTM, CDR2 ANQGSEA. The DNA for the CDR3 is TGCAGCGTCGCTGACAGGTCTTTCTCCTACGAGCAGTACTTC. This translates into CSVADRSFSYEQYF.

The V call is TRBV10-3, the J call TRBJ1-1, with a possible D match to TRBD1 (6 bases). Germline CDR1 is ENHRY and CDR2 is SYGVKD. Trimming left V 6 bases short and J 4 bases short, with 15 bases between. The CDR3 has 14 residues. CDR3 amino acids: CAIRMGPTGTEAFF. The CDR3 DNA follows: TGTGCCATCAGGATGGGACCGACAGGCACTGAAGCTTTCTTT.

The chain has TRBV29-1 and TRBJ2-1, with D hard to call. Trimming stripped 4 bases from V and 0 bases from J, with 10 bases between. Germline CDR1 reads SQVTM; CDR2 reads ANQGSEA. This CDR3 region has 14 residues. CDR3 sequence: CSVVRRSSYNEQFF. The CDR3 DNA sequence: TGCAGCGTTGTCAGGCGCAGCTCCTACAATGAGCAGTTCTTC.

The J gene is TRBJ2-7, the V gene TRBV18, with D possibly matching TRBD1 (7 bases). Germline V gene data show CDR1 as KGHSH and CDR2 as LQKENI. This CDR3 is 17 amino acids long. Trimming removed 4 bases from V and 2 bases from J, with 21 bases in between. The CDR3 nucleotides are TGTGCCAGCTCACAAGCCCTATACAGGGGAGGAACCTACGAGCAGTACTTC. Encoded protein: CASSQALYRGGTYEQYF.

The genes are TRBV5-1 and TRBJ1-5; perhaps TRBD1 as D (5 bases). Germline CDR1 and CDR2: SGHRS and YFSETQ. The V end lost 0 bases, the J end lost 8 bases, and 12 bases lay between the germline ends. The CDR3 length is 14 residues. The chain's CDR3 is CASSLGGGGEPQHF. DNA for the CDR3: TGCGCCAGCAGCTTGGGGGGGGGAGGTGAGCCCCAGCATTTT. Using reference TRBV5-1 and TRBJ1-5 for the parts outside the CDR3, the full variable domain is KAGVTQTPRYLIKTRGQQVTLSCSPISGHRSVSWYQQTPGQGLQFLFEYFSETQRNKGNFPGRFSGRQFSNSRSEMNVSTLELGDSALYLCASSLGGGGEPQHFGDGTRLSIL.

The chain employs TRBV7-9 and TRBJ1-1; D might be TRBD1 (5 bases). V lost 7 bases and J 3 bases, leaving 15 bases between the germline ends. The CDR3 is made up of 14 amino acids. From germline, CDR1 is SEHNR and CDR2 FQNEAQ (reference sequence). The CDR3: CASKGWGDHTEAFF. The CDR3 region has the DNA TGTGCCAGCAAGGGATGGGGGGACCACACTGAAGCTTTCTTT.